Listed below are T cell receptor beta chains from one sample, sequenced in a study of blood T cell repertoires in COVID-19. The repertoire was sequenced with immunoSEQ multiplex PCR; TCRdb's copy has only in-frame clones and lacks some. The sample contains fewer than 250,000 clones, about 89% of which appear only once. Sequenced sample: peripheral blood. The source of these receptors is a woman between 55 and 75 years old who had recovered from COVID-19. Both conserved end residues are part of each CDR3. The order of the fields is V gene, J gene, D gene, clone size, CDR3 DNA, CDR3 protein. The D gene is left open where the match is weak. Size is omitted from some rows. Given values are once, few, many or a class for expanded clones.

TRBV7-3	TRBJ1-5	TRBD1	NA	TGTGCCAGCAGCTTTGGAAGGGGGCCGACTAAGAGTCAGCCCCAGCATTTT	CASSFGRGPTKSQPQHF
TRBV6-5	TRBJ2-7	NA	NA	TGTGCCAGCAGCCCCTGGGGAGCATACGAGCAGTACTTC	CASSPWGAYEQYF
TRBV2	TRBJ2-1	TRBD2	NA	TGTGCCAGTCAGGGCGGGGGGGGCCCCTACAATGAGCAGTTCTTC	CASQGGGGPYNEQFF
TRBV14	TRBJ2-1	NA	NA	TGTGCCAGCAGCCAAGACCCCGGGACACCCTACAATGAGCAGTTCTTC	CASSQDPGTPYNEQFF
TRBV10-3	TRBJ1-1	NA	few	TGTGCCATCGCTCTGGCCCCGAACACTGAAGCTTTCTTT	CAIALAPNTEAFF
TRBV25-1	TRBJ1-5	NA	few	TGTGCCAGCAGTGAGGCGGTCGATAGCAATCAGCCCCAGCATTTT	CASSEAVDSNQPQHF
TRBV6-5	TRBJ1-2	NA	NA	TGTGCCAGCAGTTCCCCCTCAACACGGGTATTTCGAGGCTACACCTTC	CASSSPSTRVFRGYTF
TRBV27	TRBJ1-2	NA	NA	TGTGCCAGCAGTACCGCCGGGAGCGTCGACGGCTACACCTTC	CASSTAGSVDGYTF
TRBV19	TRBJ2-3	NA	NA	TGTGCCAGTAGTACTTTAAAAACAGATACGCAGTATTTT	CASSTLKTDTQYF
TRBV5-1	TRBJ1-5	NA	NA	TGCGCCAGCAGGGGGACAAATAATCAGCCCCAGCATTTT	CASRGTNNQPQHF
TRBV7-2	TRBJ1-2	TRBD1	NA	TGTGCCAGCAGCTACCGGGACAGGGGAAATGGCTACACCTTC	CASSYRDRGNGYTF
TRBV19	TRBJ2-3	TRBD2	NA	TGTGCCAGTAGTAACCGCGGGGGTGCAGATACGCAGTATTTT	CASSNRGGADTQYF
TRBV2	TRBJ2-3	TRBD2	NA	TGTGCCACCATGGGGTGGGGGGGAACAGATACGCAGTATTTT	CATMGWGGTDTQYF
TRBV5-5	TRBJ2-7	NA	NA	TGTGCCAGCAGCTTGGGGCCGCCCCCCAACGAATTC	CASSLGPPPNEF
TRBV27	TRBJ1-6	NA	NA	TGTGCCAGCAGAGTCGGGTATTCACCCCTCCACTTT	CASRVGYSPLHF
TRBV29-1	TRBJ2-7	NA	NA	TGCAGCGCCCGGAGAGGATCGGCCGAGCAGTACTTC	CSARRGSAEQYF
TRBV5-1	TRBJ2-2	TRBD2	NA	TGCGCCAGCAGCTTGGACGTTAGCGGGGGGGCCGGGGAGCTGTTTTTT	CASSLDVSGGAGELFF
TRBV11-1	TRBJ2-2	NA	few	TGTGCCAGCAGCAGAAGTGGACAAAACACCGGGGAGCTGTTTTTT	CASSRSGQNTGELFF
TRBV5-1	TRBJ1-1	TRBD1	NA	TGCGCCAGCACACAGGGGGTGAACACTGAAGCTTTCTTT	CASTQGVNTEAFF
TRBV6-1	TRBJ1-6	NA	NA	TGTGCCAGCAGTGAAGCGCTTCGACAGTTTATTAATTCACCCCTCCACTTT	CASSEALRQFINSPLHF
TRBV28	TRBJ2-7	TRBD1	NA	TGTGCCAGCAGCGAGACAGGGGGTACCCTCCACGAGCAGTACTTC	CASSETGGTLHEQYF
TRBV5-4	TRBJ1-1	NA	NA	TGTGCCAGCAGCTTCACGGGTGACACTGAAGCTTTCTTT	CASSFTGDTEAFF
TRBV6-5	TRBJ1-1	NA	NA	TGTGCCAGTTCTAGGACAAAGAACACTGAAGCTTTCTTT	CASSRTKNTEAFF
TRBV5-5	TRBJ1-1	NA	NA	TGTGCCAGCAGCTTGGGGCCGGGGGGAACTGAAGCTTTCTTT	CASSLGPGGTEAFF
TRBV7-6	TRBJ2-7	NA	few	TGTGCCAGCAGCCCTCCCTCAGGGAACTCCTACGAGCAGTACTTC	CASSPPSGNSYEQYF
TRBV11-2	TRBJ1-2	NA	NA	TGTGCCAGCAGCTCCCCAAGAGGTCCCTATGGCTACACCTTC	CASSSPRGPYGYTF
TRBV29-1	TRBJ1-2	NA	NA	TGCAGCGTTTCTTGGGCAGGGGATGGCTACACCTTC	CSVSWAGDGYTF
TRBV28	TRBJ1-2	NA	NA	TGTGCCAGCACGGGCAGGGTCTATGGCTACACCTTC	CASTGRVYGYTF
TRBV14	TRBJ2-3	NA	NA	TGTGCCAGCAGCCAATGGCCAGATACGCAGTATTTT	CASSQWPDTQYF
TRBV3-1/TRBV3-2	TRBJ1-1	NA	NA	TGTGCCAGCAGCCAAGCCCGGAACACTGAAGCTTTCTTT	CASSQARNTEAFF
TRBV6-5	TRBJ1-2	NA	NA	TGTGCCAGCAGTTACGAGGCGCGCTATGGCTACACCTTC	CASSYEARYGYTF
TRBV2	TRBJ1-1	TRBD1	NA	TGTGCCAGCACCGGACAGGGGGGGACTGAAGCTTTCTTT	CASTGQGGTEAFF
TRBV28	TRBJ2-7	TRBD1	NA	TGTGCCAGCATAGCCGGGACAGGCAGGGGCGAGCAGTACTTC	CASIAGTGRGEQYF
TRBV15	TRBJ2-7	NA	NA	TGTGCCACCAGCTGGAGGGGAGGGAGGGGGGAGCAGTACTTC	CATSWRGGRGEQYF
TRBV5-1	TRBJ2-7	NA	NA	TGCGCCAGCAGCTTTGGTATCCCGGCCTACGAGCAGTACTTC	CASSFGIPAYEQYF
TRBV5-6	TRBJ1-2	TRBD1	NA	TGTGCCAGCAGCTTGGGGACAGGGGAGGGCTACACCTTC	CASSLGTGEGYTF
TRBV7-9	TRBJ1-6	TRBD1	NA	TGTGCCAGCAGCTTAGAGGGGACAGAGGGCCGCTTT	CASSLEGTEGRF
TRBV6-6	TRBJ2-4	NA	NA	TGTGCCAGCAGTTCCTTAGCCAAAAACATTCAGTACTTC	CASSSLAKNIQYF
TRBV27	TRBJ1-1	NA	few	TGTGCCAGCAGTTACGCCAGAGGCGGGCACACTGAAGCTTTCTTT	CASSYARGGHTEAFF
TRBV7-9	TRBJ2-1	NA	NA	TGTGCCAGCAGTTTCACGCAGGCAGGGGAAAAGTTCTTC	CASSFTQAGEKFF
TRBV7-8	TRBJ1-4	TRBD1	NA	TGTGCCAGCAGTTCAACGAGGACAGGGTATGAAAAACTGTTTTTT	CASSSTRTGYEKLFF
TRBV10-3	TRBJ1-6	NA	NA	TGTGCCATCAGTGTACAGGCCGCAGATTCACCCCTCCACTTT	CAISVQAADSPLHF
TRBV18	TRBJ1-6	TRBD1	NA	TGTGCCAGCTCACTCGACCGGTCAGGGGGGTATAATTCACCCCTCCACTTT	CASSLDRSGGYNSPLHF
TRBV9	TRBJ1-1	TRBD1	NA	TGTGCCAGCAGCGTTTCACAGGGGGCGCGAGGCACTGAAGCTTTCTTT	CASSVSQGARGTEAFF
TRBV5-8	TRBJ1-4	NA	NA	TGTGCCAGCAGCTTGAGAGGTTTCCAGGGTGGTGAAAAACTGTTTTTT	CASSLRGFQGGEKLFF
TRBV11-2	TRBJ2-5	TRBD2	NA	TGTGCCAGCAGCCTGACCGGACTAGCGGGGCAAGAGACCCAGTACTTC	CASSLTGLAGQETQYF
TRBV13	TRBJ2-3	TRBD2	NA	TGTGCCAGCAGCTATCGGGGGGGGCCTGGAGATACGCAGTATTTT	CASSYRGGPGDTQYF
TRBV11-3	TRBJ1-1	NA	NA	TGTGCCAGCAGCTCAGCCGGGACGCAGAAAGGGGGTGAAGCTTTCTTT	CASSSAGTQKGGEAFF
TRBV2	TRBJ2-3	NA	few	TGTGCCAGCACCCCCAGGGGCCCCGCAGATACGCAGTATTTT	CASTPRGPADTQYF
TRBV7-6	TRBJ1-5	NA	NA	TGTGCCAGCAGCTTACAGGAATGGTTCGGCAATCAGCCCCAGCATTTT	CASSLQEWFGNQPQHF
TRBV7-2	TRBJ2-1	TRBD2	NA	TGTGCCAGCAGCTTAAACGGGGGGGCCGCCTACAATGAGCAGTTCTTC	CASSLNGGAAYNEQFF
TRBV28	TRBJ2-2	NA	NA	TGTGCCACCCCCAGGGGCTCTGAGAACACCGGGGAGCTGTTTTTT	CATPRGSENTGELFF
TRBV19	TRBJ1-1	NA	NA	TGTGGCAGTGGGGGGGGATGGGAGAGGAGGACTGAAGCTTTCTTT	CGSGGGWERRTEAFF